This T cell receptor beta chain is drawn from a study of blood T cells in healthy people across ages. Findings and caveats of the study: Underestimates were what the diversity estimates from one million T cells were considered to be.

As for this clonotype: Its matching antigen is unknown.

The authors ran a second PCR of about 6 to 11 cycles using a sample-barcoded 5' primer and a J-beta primer mix. Each cDNA molecule received a tag from a template-switch adaptor that had 12 random nucleotides. TCRdb passed the 5' RACE reads through MiXCR, listing each CDR3 protein once. The sample shows 550,000 to 650,000 distinct CDR3 sequences, 25% to 35% of them seen only once. The length of the CDR3 is 18 residues. V was pared by 5 bases and J by 0 bases, with 12 bases of the junction left unmatched. The V gene's germline CDR1 is SGHTA and CDR2 FQGNSA. The sequencing input was blood. The V gene is TRBV7-2, the J gene TRBJ1-2; 10 bases are shared with TRBD1. This receptor was obtained from an elderly woman in good health. CDR3 nucleotides: TGTACCAGCAGCCTAAGGGGGACAGGGGAAACCTCTAACTATGGCTACACCTTC. Translated: CTSSLRGTGETSNYGYTF.